This TCR beta chain was profiled in a study of technical replicates of blood from a handful of donors. Assay: immunoSEQ multiplex PCR; the TCRdb copy retains only in-frame clones and omits some. The repertoire holds 60,000 to 80,000 clones, with around 87% as singletons. This receptor was obtained from a human donor in good health. Some clones in this sample may be carry-over from other donors' samples. Sequences were obtained from PBMCs.

CDR3 in DNA: TGTGCCAGCAGCCAAGGGGAAATAACGGTGGGGTATTTT. Translating it yields CASSQGEITVGYF. The V and J genes are TRBV7-9 and TRBJ2-3; a weak D match, TRBD1 (5 bases). V was trimmed by 5 bases and J by 14 bases, leaving 20 bases between them. This CDR3 spans 13 amino acids. Germline-derived CDR1 and CDR2 are SEHNR and FQNEAQ (reference sequence).